This TCR beta chain was found in a study of blood T cell repertoires in COVID-19. Study overall: PBMCs, B-cell-depleted T cells, or T cells were the source of the cDNA or gDNA that made up the material.

This clone was observed a handful of times. Trimming cost V 1 base and J 8 bases; bases outside gene matches: 4. CDR3 length equals 15 residues. Germline lookup yields CDR1 SEHNR and CDR2 FQNEAQ (reference sequence). Methods used by the authors: It was from reference gene primer amplification that nucleated cell counts were estimated. Repertoires were generated with immunoSEQ multiplex PCR, while TCRdb's copy carries only in-frame clones and drops some. V and J calls and clone size are copied from that table; D and trimming were computed from the DNA. The table shows under 250,000 clones, with 70% to 90% occurring only once.

The chain links TRBV7-9 to TRBJ1-6; 8 bases line up with TRBD1. The sequenced sample was peripheral blood. The TCR was taken from a man aged 45-60 years with acute or convalescent COVID-19. The DNA for the CDR3 is TGTGCCAGCAGCTTAGGGGAGACAGGGGATTCACCCCTCCACTTT. This gives the protein CASSLGETGDSPLHF.